This T cell receptor (beta chain) appears in the sequencing data of a study of tumor and adjacent non-tumor tissue in lung cancer. Study context: Patients comprised about a dozen adenocarcinoma, a couple of squamous cell carcinoma and 1 small cell lung cancer.

This sample's RNA came from whole unsorted tissue. Newly diagnosed lung cancer patients had thoracic surgery in China, August–November 2014, without prior chemotherapy. Three rounds of nested PCR, following a modified ARM-PCR protocol, produced the TCRbeta library. TCRdb recomputed calls from the multiplex PCR reads with MiXCR, one row per CDR3 protein. The table records 200,000 to 250,000 distinct CDR3 sequences, 70% to 75% of them present only once. Germline CDR1 SGHAT, CDR2 FQNNGV. CDR3 length: 14 residues. Comment on this clonotype: A junction end diverges from the germline sequence, so it may reflect a read error.

Sequencing input: lung tumor tissue. This chain uses TRBV11-2 with TRBJ2-7; weak D call: TRBD2 (5 bases). The receptor was derived from a man aged 60 to 69 with non-small cell lung cancer. DNA for the CDR3: TGTGCTAGCAGCGGTGGACGGGCTTTCATCGAGCAGTACTTC. Its protein is CASSGGRAFIEQYF.